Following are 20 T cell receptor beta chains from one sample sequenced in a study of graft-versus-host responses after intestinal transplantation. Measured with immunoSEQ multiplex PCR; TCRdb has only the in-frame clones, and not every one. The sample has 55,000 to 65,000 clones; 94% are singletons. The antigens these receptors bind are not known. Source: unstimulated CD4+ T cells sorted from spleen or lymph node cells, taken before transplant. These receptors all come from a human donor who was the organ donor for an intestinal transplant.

The CDR3, as DNA: TGCGCCAGCAGCCAAGTAGCGGGGGTAACAGATACGCAGTATTTT. Its protein product is CASSQVAGVTDTQYF. The chain recombines TRBV4-1 with TRBJ2-3; 9 bases map to TRBD2. Germline values: CDR1 MGHRA, CDR2 YSYEKL. Losses at the gene ends were 1 base for V and 3 bases for J; bases not matched to a gene: 2. This CDR3 region has 15 residues.

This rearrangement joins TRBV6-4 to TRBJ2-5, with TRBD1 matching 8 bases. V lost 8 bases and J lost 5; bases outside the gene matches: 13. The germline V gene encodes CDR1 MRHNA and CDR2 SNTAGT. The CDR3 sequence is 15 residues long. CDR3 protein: CASGPDRGGEETQYF. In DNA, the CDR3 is TGTGCCAGCGGCCCAGACAGGGGCGGAGAGGAGACCCAGTACTTC.

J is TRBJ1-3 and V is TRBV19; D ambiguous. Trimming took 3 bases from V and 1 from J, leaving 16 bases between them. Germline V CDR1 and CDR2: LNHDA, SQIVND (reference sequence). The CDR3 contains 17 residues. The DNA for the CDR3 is TGTGCCAGTAGTATGGGCGGAAAGACTTCGTCTGGAAACACCATATATTTT. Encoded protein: CASSMGGKTSSGNTIYF.

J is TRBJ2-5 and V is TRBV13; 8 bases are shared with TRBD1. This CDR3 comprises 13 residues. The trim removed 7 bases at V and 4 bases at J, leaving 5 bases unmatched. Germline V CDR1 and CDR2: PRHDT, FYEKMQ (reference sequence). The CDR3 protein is CASNQGQGETQYF. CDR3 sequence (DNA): TGTGCCAGCAACCAAGGACAGGGAGAGACCCAGTACTTC.

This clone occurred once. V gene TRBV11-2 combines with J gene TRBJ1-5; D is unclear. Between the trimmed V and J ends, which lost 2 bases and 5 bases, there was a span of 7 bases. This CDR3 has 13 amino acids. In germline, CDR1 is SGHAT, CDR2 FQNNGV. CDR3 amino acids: CASSLSLDQPQHF. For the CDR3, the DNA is TGTGCCAGCAGCTTAAGTTTGGATCAGCCCCAGCATTTT.

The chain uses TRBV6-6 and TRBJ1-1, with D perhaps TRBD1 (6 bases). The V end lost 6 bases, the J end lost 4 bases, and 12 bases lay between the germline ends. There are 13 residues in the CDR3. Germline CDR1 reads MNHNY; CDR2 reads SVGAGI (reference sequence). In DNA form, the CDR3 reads TGTGCCAGCAGAGGGGACATGTTCACTGAAGCTTTCTTT. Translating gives CASRGDMFTEAFF.

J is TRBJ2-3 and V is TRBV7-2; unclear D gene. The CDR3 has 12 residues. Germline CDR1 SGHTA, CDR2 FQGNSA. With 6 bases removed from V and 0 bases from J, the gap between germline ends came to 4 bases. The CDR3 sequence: CASSYSTDTQYF. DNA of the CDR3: TGTGCCAGCAGTTATAGCACAGATACGCAGTATTTT.

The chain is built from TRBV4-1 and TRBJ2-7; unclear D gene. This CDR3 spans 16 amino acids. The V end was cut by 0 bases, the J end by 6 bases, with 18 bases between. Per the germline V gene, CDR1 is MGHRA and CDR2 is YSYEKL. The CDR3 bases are TGCGCCAGCAGCCAAGATCGTGTAGGGAATGGCGGCGAGCAGTACTTC. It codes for CASSQDRVGNGGEQYF.

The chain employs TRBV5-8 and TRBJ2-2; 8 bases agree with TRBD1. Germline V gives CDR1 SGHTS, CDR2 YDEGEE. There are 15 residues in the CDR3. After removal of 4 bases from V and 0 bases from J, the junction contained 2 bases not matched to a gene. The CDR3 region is CASSGGQANTGELFF. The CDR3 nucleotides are TGTGCCAGCAGCGGGGGACAGGCGAACACCGGGGAGCTGTTTTTT.

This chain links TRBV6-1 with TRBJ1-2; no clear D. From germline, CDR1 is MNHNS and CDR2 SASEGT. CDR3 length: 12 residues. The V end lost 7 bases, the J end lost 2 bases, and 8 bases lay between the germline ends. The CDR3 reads CASTRANYGYTF. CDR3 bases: TGTGCCAGCACCAGAGCCAACTATGGCTACACCTTC.

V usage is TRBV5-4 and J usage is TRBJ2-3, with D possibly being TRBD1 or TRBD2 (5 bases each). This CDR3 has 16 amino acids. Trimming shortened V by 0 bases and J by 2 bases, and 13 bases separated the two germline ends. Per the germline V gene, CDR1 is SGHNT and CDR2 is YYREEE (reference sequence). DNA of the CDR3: TGTGCCAGCAGCTTGGGTCCCCGGGACGTCACAGATACGCAGTATTTT. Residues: CASSLGPRDVTDTQYF.

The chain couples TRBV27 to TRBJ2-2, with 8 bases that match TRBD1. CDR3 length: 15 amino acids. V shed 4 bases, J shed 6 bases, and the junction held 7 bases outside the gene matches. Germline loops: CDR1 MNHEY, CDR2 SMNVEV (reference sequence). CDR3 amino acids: CASSSKRTGSGELFF. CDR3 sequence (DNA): TGTGCCAGCAGTTCAAAACGGACAGGGTCCGGGGAGCTGTTTTTT.

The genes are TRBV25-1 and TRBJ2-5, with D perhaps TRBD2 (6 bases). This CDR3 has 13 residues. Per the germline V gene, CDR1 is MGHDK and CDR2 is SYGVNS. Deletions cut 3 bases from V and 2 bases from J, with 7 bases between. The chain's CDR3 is CASSEGGQETQYF. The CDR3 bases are TGTGCCAGCAGTGAGGGGGGTCAAGAGACCCAGTACTTC.

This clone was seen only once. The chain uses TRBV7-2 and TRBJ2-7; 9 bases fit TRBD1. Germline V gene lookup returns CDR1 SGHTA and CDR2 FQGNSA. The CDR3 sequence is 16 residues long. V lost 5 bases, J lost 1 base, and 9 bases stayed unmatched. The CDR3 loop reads CASSPLDRGRSYEQYF. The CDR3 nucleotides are TGTGCCAGCAGCCCACTGGACAGGGGCCGTTCCTACGAGCAGTACTTC.

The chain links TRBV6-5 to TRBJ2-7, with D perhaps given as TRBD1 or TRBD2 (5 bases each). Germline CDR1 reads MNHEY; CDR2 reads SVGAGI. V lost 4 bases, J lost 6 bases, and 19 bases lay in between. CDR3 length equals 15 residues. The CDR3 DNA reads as TGTGCCAGCAGTTTCTTCGGGCAGGGAGAGTGCGAGCAGTACTTC. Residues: CASSFFGQGECEQYF.

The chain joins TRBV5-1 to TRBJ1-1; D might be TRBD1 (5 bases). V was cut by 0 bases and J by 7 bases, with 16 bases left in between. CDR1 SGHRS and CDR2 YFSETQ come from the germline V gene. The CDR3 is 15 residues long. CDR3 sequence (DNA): TGCGCCAGCAGCTTGGAAGGACGGGGGACGTTTGAAGCTTTCTTT. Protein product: CASSLEGRGTFEAFF.

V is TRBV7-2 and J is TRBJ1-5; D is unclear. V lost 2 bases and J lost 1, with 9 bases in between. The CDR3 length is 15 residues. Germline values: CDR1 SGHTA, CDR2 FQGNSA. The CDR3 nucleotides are TGTGCCAGCAGCTTAAAGGACGGGAGCAATCAGCCCCAGCATTTT. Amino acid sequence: CASSLKDGSNQPQHF.

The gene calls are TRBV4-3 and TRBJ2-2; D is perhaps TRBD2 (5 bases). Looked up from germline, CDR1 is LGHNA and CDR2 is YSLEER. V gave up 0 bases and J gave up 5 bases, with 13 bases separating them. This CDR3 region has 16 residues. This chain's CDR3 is CASSQEMPSGTGELFF. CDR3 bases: TGCGCCAGCAGCCAAGAGATGCCCTCGGGGACCGGGGAGCTGTTTTTT.

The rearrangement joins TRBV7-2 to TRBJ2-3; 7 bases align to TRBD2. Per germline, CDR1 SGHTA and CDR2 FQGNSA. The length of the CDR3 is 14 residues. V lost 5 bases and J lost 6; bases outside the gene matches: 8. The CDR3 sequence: CASSLGGSRDTQYF. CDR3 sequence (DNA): TGTGCCAGCAGCCTCGGGGGGAGCAGGGATACGCAGTATTTT.

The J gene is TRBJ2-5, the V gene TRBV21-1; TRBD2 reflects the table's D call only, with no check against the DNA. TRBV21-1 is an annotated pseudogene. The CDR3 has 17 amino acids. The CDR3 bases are TGTGCCAGCAGCAAAGGGGGGACTAGCGGGGGCCAAGAGACCCAGTACTTC. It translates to CASSKGGTSGGQETQYF.